The 5 T cell receptor beta chains below all came from one sample that was sequenced in a study of CD8+ T cells in alopecia areata. Extraction of RNA preceded its reverse transcription into cDNA, which served as the sequencing template. The data were produced by immunoSEQ multiplex PCR, yet TCRdb's version contains in-frame clones alone and is incomplete. The sample carries 200,000 or so clones, roughly 60% recorded once. As to treatment: oral pan-JAK inhibitor, 5-10 mg twice daily. The sample was CD4+ T cells sorted from blood, taken at week 24, from a patient treated with tofacitinib. These receptors were collected from a human donor with alopecia areata.

The chain recombines TRBV6-6 with TRBJ2-7, with D unresolved. V lost 0 bases to trimming and J lost 2 bases, with 5 bases between them. The CDR3 spans 13 residues. Germline loops: CDR1 MNHNY, CDR2 SVGAGI (reference sequence). The CDR3 loop reads CASSYSTAYEQYF. The CDR3 DNA sequence: TGTGCCAGCAGTTACTCGACGGCCTACGAGCAGTACTTC.

The chain employs TRBV7-2 and TRBJ2-7; 11 bases are a match to TRBD2. In germline, CDR1 is SGHTA, CDR2 FQGNSA. The CDR3 runs 14 residues. Losses at the gene ends were 4 bases for V and 4 bases for J; bases not matched to a gene: 3. CDR3 loop: CASSSTSGAYEQYF. DNA of the CDR3: TGTGCCAGCAGCTCGACTAGCGGGGCATACGAGCAGTACTTC.

The chain carries TRBV4-2 and TRBJ2-7; D is possibly TRBD1 (6 bases). With 2 bases removed from V and 0 bases from J, the gap between germline ends came to 11 bases. Germline V lookup: CDR1 LGHNA, CDR2 YNFKEQ. The CDR3 runs 15 residues. Here the CDR3 reads CASSQPGTRSYEQYF. CDR3 nucleotides: TGTGCCAGCAGCCAACCCGGGACACGCTCCTACGAGCAGTACTTC.

This clone was detected a few times. V usage is TRBV2 and J usage is TRBJ2-7; TRBD2 might be the D (6 bases). The CDR3 is 14 amino acids. CDR1 is SNHLY and CDR2 is FYNNEI in the germline V gene. Trimming removed 2 bases from V and 3 bases from J, with 11 bases in between. CDR3 sequence (DNA): TGTGCCAGCAGTGAAACCGGGGGTGACTACGAGCAGTACTTC. Residues: CASSETGGDYEQYF.

The chain has TRBV27 and TRBJ1-2; D unclear. This CDR3 is built from 14 residues. The germline V and J ends were trimmed by 5 bases and 5 bases, with 15 bases remaining between them. CDR1 is MNHEY, CDR2 SMNVEV, per germline (reference sequence). CDR3 region: CASSVRAALYGYTF. CDR3 sequence (DNA): TGTGCCAGCAGTGTTAGGGCAGCGCTATATGGCTACACCTTC.